This T cell receptor (beta chain) was captured by sequencing in a study of T cells expressing NK-cell markers. About the study: Out of eight donors sequenced, seven tested HCMV-seropositive and the remaining one seronegative. Findings and caveats of the study: Expanded NKG2C+ T cell clones had unclear HCMV specificity. NKG2C+ dominant clonotype frequencies in six donors were roughly 1.0-7.5% of CD8+ T cells.

TCRdb reprocessed the 5' RACE reads and keeps a single row for each CDR3 protein, giving no DNA. Recorded here are about 390,000 distinct CDR3 sequences; the top ten clones represent about 10%. The CDR3 runs to 15 residues. About this clonotype itself: The antigen remains undetermined.

The V and J genes are TRBV12-3 or TRBV12-4 and TRBJ2-3; TCRdb lists TRBD1, though no DNA is available to test this call. The TCR originated in a woman aged 45-65 years in good health. Sequencing used blood T cells: a sorted CD56 or NKG2C T cell subset, CD4+ or CD8+ T cells, or bulk PBMC T cells (not recorded which). The CDR3 sequence is CASSRGTGKTDTQYF.